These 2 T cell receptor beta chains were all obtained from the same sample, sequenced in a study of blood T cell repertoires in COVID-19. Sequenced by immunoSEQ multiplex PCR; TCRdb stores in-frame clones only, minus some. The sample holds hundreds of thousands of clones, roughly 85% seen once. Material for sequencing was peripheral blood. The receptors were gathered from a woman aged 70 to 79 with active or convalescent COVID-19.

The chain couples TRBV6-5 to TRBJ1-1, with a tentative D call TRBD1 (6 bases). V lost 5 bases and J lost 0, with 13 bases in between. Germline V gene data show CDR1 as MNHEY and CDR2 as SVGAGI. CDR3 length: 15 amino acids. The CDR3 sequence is CASSRIQGLNTEAFF. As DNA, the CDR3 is TGTGCCAGCAGTAGAATCCAGGGGCTGAACACTGAAGCTTTCTTT.

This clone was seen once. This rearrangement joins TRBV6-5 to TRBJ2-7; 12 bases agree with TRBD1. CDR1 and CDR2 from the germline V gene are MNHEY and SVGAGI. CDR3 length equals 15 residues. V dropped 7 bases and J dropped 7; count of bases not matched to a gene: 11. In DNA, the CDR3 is TGTGCCAGCACCCCTAGGGACAGGGGGCGGTGGGAGCAGTACTTC. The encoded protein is CASTPRDRGRWEQYF.